The 3 T cell receptor beta chains below all came from one sample that was sequenced in a study of tumor and adjacent non-tumor tissue in lung cancer. The template was RNA from unsorted bulk tissue. TCRbeta libraries were built with three rounds of nested PCR, modified from ARM-PCR. TCRdb reanalysed the multiplex PCR reads using MiXCR and keeps one entry per CDR3 protein. In the table there are about 85,000 distinct CDR3 sequences, about three fifths of which are singletons. Sequences were obtained from lung tumor tissue. The receptor set was obtained from a man aged 70-80 years with non-small cell lung cancer.

This clonotype has only a few counts. A read error may explain this, as a much larger clone is one base away. Likely a read error: the CDR3 ends without its conserved phenylalanine or tryptophan. The V gene is TRBV29-1, the J gene TRBJ2-7, with TRBD2 matching over 12 bases. V shed 6 bases and J 4 bases; nucleotides not matched to a gene: 1. The CDR3 consists of 12 residues. Germline values: CDR1 SQVTM, CDR2 ANQGSEA. The CDR3 region has the DNA TGCAGCGTCGGGACTAGCGGGTACGAGCAGTACTCC. This translates into CSVGTSGYEQYS.

This clonotype showed up just a few times. The junction does not match germline at one end; this may be a read error. Written as DNA, the CDR3 is TGTACCAGCAGTTACCCGTGGGGCAAGCAGTTCTTC. Its translation is CTSSYPWGKQFF. The rearrangement uses TRBV6-6 and TRBJ2-1; a weak D match, TRBD1 (5 bases). Germline CDR1 is MNHNY and CDR2 is SVGAGI (reference sequence). The CDR3 has 12 amino acids.

This chain connects TRBV29-1 to TRBJ2-6; D is undetermined. Trimming stripped 6 bases from V and 6 bases from J, with 15 bases between. CDR1 and CDR2 from the germline V gene are SQVTM and ANQGSEA. This CDR3 spans 14 amino acids. CDR3 nucleotides: TGCAGCGTCTCTGACACCCTTGTGGCCAACGTCCTGACTTTC. This gives the protein CSVSDTLVANVLTF. The whole variable domain, filled in from reference TRBV29-1 and TRBJ2-6, reads SAVISQKPSRDICQRGTSLTIQCQVDSQVTMMFWYRQQPGQSLTLIATANQGSEATYESGFVIDKFPISRPNLTFSTLTVSNMSPEDSSIYLCSVSDTLVANVLTFGAGSRLTVL.